This TCR beta chain comes out of a study of blood T cell repertoires in COVID-19. Overall study context: T cells, B-cell-depleted T cells, or PBMCs supplied cDNA or gDNA.

Seattle patients were enrolled while actively infected and followed longitudinally. In the original processing: Amplification of reference gene primers provided the estimated nucleated cell counts. Assay used: immunoSEQ multiplex PCR; TCRdb lists only in-frame clones, some missing. The V and J calls and clone size are taken from that table; D and trimming were inferred from the DNA. The data show some 370,000 clones, with around 87% seen just once and about 10% held by the top ten. Germline CDR1 reads MGHRA; CDR2 reads YSYEKL. The CDR3 is 15 amino acids. The V end lost 4 bases, the J end lost 3 bases, and 15 bases lay between the germline ends. This clone showed up just once.

This chain connects TRBV4-1 to TRBJ1-2, with D possibly matching TRBD1 (6 bases). This TCR came from a woman in her 30s with COVID-19, enrolled during active disease. Sequenced material: peripheral blood. The CDR3 loop reads CASSLSGGLDYGYTF. The CDR3, as DNA: TGCGCCAGCAGCCTCAGCGGGGGGCTGGACTATGGCTACACCTTC.